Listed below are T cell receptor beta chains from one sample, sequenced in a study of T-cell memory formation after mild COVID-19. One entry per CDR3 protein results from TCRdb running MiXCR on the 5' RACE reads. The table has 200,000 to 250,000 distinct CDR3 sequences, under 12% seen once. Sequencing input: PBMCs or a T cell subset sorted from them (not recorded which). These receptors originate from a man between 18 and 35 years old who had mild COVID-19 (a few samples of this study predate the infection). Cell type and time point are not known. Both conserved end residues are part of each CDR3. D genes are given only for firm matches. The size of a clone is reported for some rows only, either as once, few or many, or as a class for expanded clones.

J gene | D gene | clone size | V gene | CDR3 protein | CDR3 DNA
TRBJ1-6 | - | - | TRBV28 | CASSPAGENSPLHF | TGTGCCAGCAGTCCCGCAGGGGAAAATTCACCCCTCCACTTT
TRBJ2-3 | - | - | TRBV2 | CASNREAGPPDTQYF | TGTGCCAGCAATCGGGAAGCGGGCCCCCCAGATACGCAGTATTTT
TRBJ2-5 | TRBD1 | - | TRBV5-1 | CASRTGALDEGVETQYF | TGCGCCAGCCGGACAGGGGCGTTGGACGAGGGTGTGGAGACCCAGTACTTC
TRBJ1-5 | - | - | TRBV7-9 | CASSFSVNGQPQHF | TGTGCCAGCAGCTTCTCGGTGAACGGTCAGCCCCAGCATTTT
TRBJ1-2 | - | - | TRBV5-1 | CASRLDLDGYTF | TGCGCCAGCAGATTGGACCTAGATGGCTACACCTTC
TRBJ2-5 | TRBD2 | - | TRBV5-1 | CASSRDPGLEGETQYF | TGCGCCAGCAGCCGGGACCCGGGACTAGAGGGAGAGACCCAGTACTTC
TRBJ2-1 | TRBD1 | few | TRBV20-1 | CSVVDRGSYGSYNEQFF | TGCAGTGTGGTGGACAGGGGGTCGTATGGCTCCTACAATGAGCAGTTCTTC
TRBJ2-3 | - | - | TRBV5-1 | CASSPVGHSTDTQYF | TGCGCCAGCAGCCCGGTCGGACATAGCACAGATACGCAGTATTTT
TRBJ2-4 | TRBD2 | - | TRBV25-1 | CASSTSGGRGKNIQYF | TGTGCCAGCAGTACCTCGGGGGGAAGGGGCAAAAACATTCAGTACTTC
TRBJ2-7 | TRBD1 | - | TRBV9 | CASSVGSGTGDYEQYF | TGTGCCAGCAGCGTAGGGTCCGGGACAGGGGACTACGAGCAGTACTTC
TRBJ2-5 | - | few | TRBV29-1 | CSVERAPGETQYF | TGCAGCGTTGAAAGGGCGCCTGGGGAGACCCAGTACTTC
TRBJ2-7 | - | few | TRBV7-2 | CASRQDYEQYF | TGTGCCAGTCGACAGGATTACGAGCAGTACTTC
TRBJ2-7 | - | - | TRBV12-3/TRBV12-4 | CASSFQGFSYEQYF | TGTGCCAGCAGTTTCCAGGGGTTCTCCTACGAGCAGTACTTC
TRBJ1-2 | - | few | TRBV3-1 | CASSRTLTGPTF | TGTGCCAGCAGCCGAACCCTGACGGGCCCAACCTTC
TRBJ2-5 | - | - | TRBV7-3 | CASSTSEGPETQYF | TGTGCCAGCAGCACCTCAGAGGGCCCCGAGACCCAGTACTTC
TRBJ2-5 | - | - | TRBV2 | CASGSEETQYF | TGTGCCAGCGGGTCCGAAGAGACCCAGTACTTC
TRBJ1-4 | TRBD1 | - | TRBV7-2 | CASSPQQGGGKLFF | TGTGCCAGCAGCCCACAACAGGGGGGAGGGAAACTGTTTTTT
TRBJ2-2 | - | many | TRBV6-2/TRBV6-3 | CASSYVARRGELFF | TGTGCCAGCAGTTACGTGGCCCGCAGAGGGGAGCTGTTTTTT
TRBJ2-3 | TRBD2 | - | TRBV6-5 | CASSRRTSGGAPDTQYF | TGTGCCAGCAGTCGCCGTACTAGCGGGGGGGCCCCAGATACGCAGTATTTT
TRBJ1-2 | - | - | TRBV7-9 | CASREGDGGYTF | TGTGCCAGCAGAGAGGGGGATGGAGGCTACACCTTC
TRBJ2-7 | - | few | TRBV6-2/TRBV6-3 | CASSNLGYEQYF | TGTGCCAGCAGTAACCTAGGCTACGAGCAGTACTTC
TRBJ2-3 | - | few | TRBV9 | CASSDQSTDTQYF | TGTGCCAGCAGCGACCAGAGCACAGATACGCAGTATTTT
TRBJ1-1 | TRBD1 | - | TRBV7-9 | CASSQRQGVTEAFF | TGTGCCAGCAGCCAAAGACAGGGTGTCACTGAAGCTTTCTTT
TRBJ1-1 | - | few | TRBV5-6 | CASSLGRESEAFF | TGTGCCAGCAGCTTGGGCAGGGAGAGTGAAGCTTTCTTT
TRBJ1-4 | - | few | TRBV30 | CAWGKNEKLFF | TGTGCCTGGGGGAAAAATGAAAAACTGTTTTTT
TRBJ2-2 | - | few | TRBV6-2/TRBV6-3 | CASRRDSNTGELFF | TGTGCCAGCAGGAGGGACTCCAACACCGGGGAGCTGTTTTTT
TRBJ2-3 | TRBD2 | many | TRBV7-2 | CASSPGLASTDTQYF | TGTGCCAGCAGCCCCGGACTAGCGAGCACAGATACGCAGTATTTT
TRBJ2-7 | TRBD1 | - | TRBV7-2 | CASSLDGTGPYEQYF | TGTGCCAGCAGCTTAGATGGGACAGGTCCCTACGAGCAGTACTTC
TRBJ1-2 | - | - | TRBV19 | CASSIDRRGGGYTF | TGTGCCAGTAGTATAGATCGCCGGGGCGGAGGCTACACCTTC
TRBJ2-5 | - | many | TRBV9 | CASSVGGQQETQYF | TGTGCCAGCAGCGTAGGAGGACAGCAAGAGACCCAGTACTTC
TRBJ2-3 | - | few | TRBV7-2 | CASSSPQGPRTQYF | TGTGCCAGCAGCTCCCCGCAAGGCCCCCGTACGCAGTATTTT
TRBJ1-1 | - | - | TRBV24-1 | CATTVLGRSNTEAFF | TGTGCCACCACTGTATTGGGCAGATCGAACACTGAAGCTTTCTTT